The 5 T cell receptor beta chains below all came from one sample that was sequenced in a study of shared clonotypes between healthy human individuals. Clones were sequenced by immunoSEQ multiplex PCR, and TCRdb holds only the in-frame ones, with some missing. The table has about 2 million clones, roughly 95% seen once. The sequenced sample was naive CD4+ T cells sorted from blood. Subset meaning: CD45RA+ positively selected. Receptor source: a man aged 18 to 29 in good health.

The sample holds one count of this clone. This chain connects TRBV4-2 to TRBJ1-3; 7 nucleotides align to TRBD1. J lost 3 bases, V lost 0 bases, and 5 bases had no gene match. This CDR3 comprises 16 residues. Germline loops: CDR1 LGHNA, CDR2 YNFKEQ. CDR3 in amino acids: CASSQDPTGYGNTIYF. The CDR3 nucleotides read TGTGCCAGCAGCCAAGACCCGACAGGGTATGGAAACACCATATATTTT.

This clone was recorded once. The chain couples TRBV4-1 to TRBJ1-1, with 8 positions matching TRBD1. V trimming: 3 bases; J trimming: 3 bases; junction bases outside the gene matches: 3. The germline gives CDR1 MGHRA, CDR2 YSYEKL. The CDR3 contains 14 residues. In DNA, the CDR3 is TGCGCCAGCAGCCACACAGGGGGGGACACTGAAGCTTTCTTT. This encodes CASSHTGGDTEAFF.

This chain joins TRBV28 and TRBJ2-4; 12 bases agree with TRBD2. V dropped 8 bases and J dropped 5; count of bases not matched to a gene: 13. Per the germline V gene, CDR1 is MDHEN and CDR2 is SYDVKM. CDR3 length: 17 amino acids. For the CDR3, the DNA is TGTGCCAGCTGTCGACTAGCGGGGGTCAGTATCGAAAACATTCAGTACTTC. Translated: CASCRLAGVSIENIQYF.

V usage is TRBV29-1 and J usage is TRBJ2-7; a possible D gene is TRBD2 (5 bases). The CDR3 has 11 residues. Trimming removed 4 bases at V and 6 bases at J, with 10 bases between. From germline, CDR1 is SQVTM and CDR2 ANQGSEA. CDR3 sequence (DNA): TGCAGCGTTGGCCTAGCTACCGAGCAGTACTTC. Translated: CSVGLATEQYF.

The rearrangement joins TRBV20-1 to TRBJ1-1; D uncertain. The CDR3 loop spans 11 amino acids. CDR1 and CDR2 (germline): DFQATT, SNEGSKA (reference sequence). With 0 bases removed from V and 10 bases from J, the gap between germline ends came to 9 bases. In DNA form, the CDR3 reads TGCAGTGCTAGAGATTTACCTGGAGCTTTCTTT. Translation: CSARDLPGAFF.